Presented here are 2 T cell receptor beta chains from one specimen sequenced in a study of CD8 T cells in Susac syndrome. Reverse transcription used roughly 0.45 to 1 ug RNA and random hexamers. TCRdb re-called the immunoSEQ multiplex PCR reads with MiXCR, one entry per CDR3 protein. Of about 100,000 distinct CDR3 sequences in the sample, 95% are singletons; the top ten hold less than 0.35%. The sequencing sample was made of CD8+ T cells from PBMCs. Receptors were obtained from a human donor with Susac syndrome.

This chain joins TRBV29-1 and TRBJ2-7; 9 positions agree with TRBD1. Germline V gene sequence: CDR1 SQVTM, CDR2 ANQGSEA. The CDR3 totals 13 residues. The trim removed 7 bases at V and 2 bases at J, leaving 6 bases unmatched. This CDR3 is CSARTGDTYEQYF. In DNA, the CDR3 is TGCAGCGCACGGACAGGGGACACCTACGAGCAGTACTTC.

This clonotype appeared a single time. The chain links TRBV5-4 to TRBJ1-1, with D possibly being TRBD1 (5 bases). The length of the CDR3 is 13 residues. Germline V gene sequence: CDR1 SGHNT, CDR2 YYREEE (reference sequence). V shed 0 bases and J shed 8 bases, with 11 bases lying between them. CDR3 bases: TGTGCCAGCAGCTTGGCGGGACCGCGGGAAGCTTTCTTT. Its protein is CASSLAGPREAFF.